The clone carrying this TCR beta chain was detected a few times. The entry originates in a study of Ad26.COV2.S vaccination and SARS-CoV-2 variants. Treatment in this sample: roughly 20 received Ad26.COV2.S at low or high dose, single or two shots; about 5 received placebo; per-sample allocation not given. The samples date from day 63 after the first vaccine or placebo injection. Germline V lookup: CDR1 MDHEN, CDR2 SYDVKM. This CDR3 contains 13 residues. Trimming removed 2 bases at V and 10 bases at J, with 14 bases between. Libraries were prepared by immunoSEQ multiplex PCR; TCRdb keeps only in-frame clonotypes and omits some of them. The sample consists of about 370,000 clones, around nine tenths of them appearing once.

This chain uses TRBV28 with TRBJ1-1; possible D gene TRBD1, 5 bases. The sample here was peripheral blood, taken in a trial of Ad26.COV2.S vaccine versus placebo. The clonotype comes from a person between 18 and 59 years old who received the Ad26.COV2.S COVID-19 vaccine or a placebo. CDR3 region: CASSLGAATGAFF. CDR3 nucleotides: TGTGCCAGCAGTTTAGGGGCTGCCACGGGAGCTTTCTTT.